In this sample, the clone carrying this TCR beta chain turned up a few times. Using its own MiXCR run on the RACE reads, TCRdb lists one record per CDR3 protein. The sample lists some 300,000 distinct CDR3 sequences; roughly 6% were seen once. This sample is drawn from a study of human T cells and chemical hapten exposure. The time point: pre-sensitization, week 0. Regarding treatment: therapeutic diphenylcyclopropenone sensitization with weekly scalp DPC. Phlebotomy was performed prior to application of every patch test. The authors extracted total RNA from unfractionated whole blood. The CDR3 contains 13 residues. From germline, CDR1 is SNHLY and CDR2 FYNNEI. Trimming removed 10 bases from V and 4 bases from J; junction bases left unmatched: 6.

The sample was whole blood, taken in connection with sensitization to the hapten diphenylcyclopropenone (DPC). The chain has TRBV2 and TRBJ2-3; 9 bases line up with TRBD1. The sequence was collected from a woman between 18 and 30 years old with alopecia areata. Some clones in this sample may be carry-over from other donors' samples. CDR3 DNA: TGTGCCAAATCCCACAGGGGGCCAGATACGCAGTATTTT. Its translation: CAKSHRGPDTQYF.